This TCR beta chain was identified during a study of tumor-infiltrating lymphocytes in primary liver carcinoma. Study overall: Recorded tumor stage was T1-T3 N0M0, with diameters of roughly 4 to 11 cm. Points from the study as a whole: Significantly larger top-250-clone fractions were found in tumors than in blood (p = 0.039).

The CDR3 length is 14 residues. Per germline, CDR1 DFQATT and CDR2 SNEGSKA (reference sequence). V was pared by 1 base and J by 6 bases, with 5 bases of the junction left unmatched. This clonotype was seen a few times. No antigen is known for it. The investigators made TCR beta cDNA from approximately 500 ng total RNA, using a constant-region primer. ARM-PCR, slightly modified, supplied the TCR beta libraries through three nested multiplex PCR rounds. Two initial PCR rounds of ten to eleven cycles each paired TRBV1-TRBV30 forward primers with a C-beta reverse primer. TCRdb called the multiplex PCR reads again in MiXCR, with one record for every CDR3 protein. This sample has about 37,000 distinct CDR3 sequences, with approximately 82% found just once. Investigators took RNA and DNA out together from 20-30 mg of unsorted bulk tissue.

V gene TRBV20-1 combines with J gene TRBJ2-1, with 8 bases fitting TRBD2. This TCR derives from a man aged 35-49 years with primary liver carcinoma and hepatitis B virus infection. Material for sequencing was tumor-adjacent normal liver tissue. CDR3 bases: TGCAGTGCTAGAGCCTTAGCGGGACGCAATGAGCAGTTCTTC. Its protein product is CSARALAGRNEQFF.